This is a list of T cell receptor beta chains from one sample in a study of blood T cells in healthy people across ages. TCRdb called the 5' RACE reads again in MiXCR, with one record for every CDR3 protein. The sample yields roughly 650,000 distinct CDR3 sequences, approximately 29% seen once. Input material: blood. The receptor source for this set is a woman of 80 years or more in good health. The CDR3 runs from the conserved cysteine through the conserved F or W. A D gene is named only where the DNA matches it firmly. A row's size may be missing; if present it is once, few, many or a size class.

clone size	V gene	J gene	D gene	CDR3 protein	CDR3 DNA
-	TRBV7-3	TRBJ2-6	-	CASRRGANVLTF	TGTGCTAGCCGTAGGGGGGCCAACGTCCTGACTTTC
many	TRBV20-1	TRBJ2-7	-	CSARDPVGAGEQYF	TGCAGTGCTAGAGATCCGGTAGGGGCGGGCGAGCAGTACTTC
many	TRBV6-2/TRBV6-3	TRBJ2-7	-	CASSYGGVKFYEQYF	TGTGCCAGCAGTTATGGAGGGGTAAAATTCTACGAGCAGTACTTC
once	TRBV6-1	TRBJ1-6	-	CASSELGHHSPLHF	TGTGCCAGCAGTGAACTGGGACATCATTCACCCCTCCACTTT
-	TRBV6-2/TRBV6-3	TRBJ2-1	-	CASSYPPSRQYNEQFF	TGTGCCAGCAGTTACCCTCCTTCTAGGCAGTACAATGAGCAGTTCTTC
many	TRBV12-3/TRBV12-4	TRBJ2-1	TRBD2	CASSSVAGGYNEQFF	TGTGCCAGCAGTTCGGTAGCGGGGGGTTACAATGAGCAGTTCTTC
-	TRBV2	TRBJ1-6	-	CASSEALRGMGSPLHF	TGTGCCAGCAGTGAAGCGCTCCGGGGAATGGGTTCACCCCTCCACTTT
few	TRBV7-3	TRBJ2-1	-	CASSLPLRGVGNEQFF	TGTGCCAGCAGCTTACCACTGAGGGGGGTGGGCAATGAGCAGTTCTTC
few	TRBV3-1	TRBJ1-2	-	CASNQERWSGYTF	TGTGCCAGCAACCAAGAAAGGTGGAGTGGCTACACCTTC
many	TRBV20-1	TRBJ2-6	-	CSARGRAARGSGANVLTF	TGCAGTGCTAGAGGGAGGGCAGCTAGGGGCTCTGGGGCCAACGTCCTGACTTTC
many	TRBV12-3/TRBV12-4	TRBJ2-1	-	CASSFDGSDEQFF	TGTGCCAGCAGCTTCGACGGGTCCGATGAGCAGTTCTTC
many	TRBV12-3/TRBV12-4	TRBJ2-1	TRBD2	CASSTSGGAANEQFF	TGTGCCAGCAGCACTAGCGGGGGGGCCGCCAATGAGCAGTTCTTC
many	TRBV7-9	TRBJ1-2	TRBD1	CASSATGPDGYTF	TGTGCCAGCAGCGCGACAGGGCCCGATGGCTACACCTTC
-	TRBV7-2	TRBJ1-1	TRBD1	CASSFPGQGDTEAFF	TGTGCCAGCAGCTTCCCGGGACAGGGGGACACTGAAGCTTTCTTT
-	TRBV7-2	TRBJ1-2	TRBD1	CASSLKQGSGYTF	TGTGCCAGCAGCCTTAAACAGGGGAGCGGCTACACCTTC
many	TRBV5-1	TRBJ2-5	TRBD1	CASSLGRDRFQETQYF	TGCGCCAGCAGCTTGGGCCGGGACAGATTCCAAGAGACCCAGTACTTC
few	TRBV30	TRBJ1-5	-	CAWSSRSGINQPQHF	TGTGCCTGGAGTTCCCGCTCGGGGATCAATCAGCCCCAGCATTTT
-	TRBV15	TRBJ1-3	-	CATSRDTGSGNTIYF	TGTGCCACCAGCAGAGATACCGGCTCTGGAAACACCATATATTTT
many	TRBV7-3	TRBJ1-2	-	CASSLYGQGGYGYTF	TGTGCCAGCAGCTTATACGGGCAAGGAGGCTATGGCTACACCTTC
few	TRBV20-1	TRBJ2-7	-	CSARAEPRRAPTPFDPTALYEQYF	TGCAGTGCTAGAGCCGAGCCCCGTCGGGCCCCCACCCCGTTCGACCCTACGGCTCTCTACGAGCAGTACTTC
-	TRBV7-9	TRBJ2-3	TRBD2	CASSKEGLAPSTDTQYF	TGTGCCAGCAGCAAAGAAGGACTAGCGCCTAGCACAGATACGCAGTATTTT
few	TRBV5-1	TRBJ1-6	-	CASSYAGTNLGGSPLHF	TGCGCCAGCAGCTACGCAGGGACCAATCTAGGCGGGTCACCCCTCCACTTT
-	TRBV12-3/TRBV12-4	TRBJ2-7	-	CASSTQRRRGEQYF	TGTGCCAGCAGCACCCAGAGGCGGCGAGGCGAGCAGTACTTC
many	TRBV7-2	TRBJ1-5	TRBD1	CASSLVTGSNQPQHF	TGTGCCAGCAGCTTAGTGACAGGGAGCAATCAGCCCCAGCATTTT
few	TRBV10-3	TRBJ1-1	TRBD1	CAISESVPGQGRAEAFF	TGTGCCATCAGTGAGTCAGTACCCGGACAGGGTAGGGCTGAAGCTTTCTTT
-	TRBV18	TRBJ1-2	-	CATALSMDYGYTF	TGTGCCACCGCATTAAGCATGGACTATGGCTACACCTTC
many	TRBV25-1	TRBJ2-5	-	CASSEYKGQETQYF	TGTGCCAGCAGTGAATACAAGGGCCAAGAGACCCAGTACTTC
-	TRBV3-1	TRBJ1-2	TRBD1	CASSQARTGNGYTF	TGTGCCAGCAGCCAAGCCCGGACAGGGAATGGCTACACCTTC
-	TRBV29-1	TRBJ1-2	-	CSVEGTALYGYTF	TGCAGCGTTGAAGGGACGGCCTTATATGGCTACACCTTC
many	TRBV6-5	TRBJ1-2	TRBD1	CASTNTRQGNYGYTF	TGTGCCAGCACCAATACCAGACAGGGGAACTATGGCTACACCTTC
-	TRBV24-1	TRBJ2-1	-	CATSDPRASAYNEQFF	TGTGCCACCAGTGATCCCAGGGCGTCTGCCTACAATGAGCAGTTCTTC
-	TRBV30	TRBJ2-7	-	CAWSVGAIYEQYF	TGTGCCTGGAGTGTAGGGGCTATCTACGAGCAGTACTTC
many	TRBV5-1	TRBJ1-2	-	CASSLGLGGYTF	TGCGCCAGCAGCTTAGGTCTGGGAGGCTACACCTTC
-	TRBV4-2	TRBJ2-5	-	CASSQRGRGSQETQYF	TGTGCCAGCAGTCAACGGGGGCGGGGCTCCCAAGAGACCCAGTACTTC
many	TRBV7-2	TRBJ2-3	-	CASSFRDLGTDTQYF	TGTGCCAGCAGCTTTAGGGACCTGGGAACAGATACGCAGTATTTT
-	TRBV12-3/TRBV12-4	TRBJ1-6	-	CASSLRAGKWNSPLHF	TGTGCCAGCAGTTTACGGGCAGGGAAGTGGAATTCACCCCTCCACTTT
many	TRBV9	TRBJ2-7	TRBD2	CASSVATSLAGTYEQYF	TGTGCCAGCAGCGTAGCTACGTCACTAGCGGGGACCTACGAGCAGTACTTC
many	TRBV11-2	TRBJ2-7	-	CASSSRDGGPSYEQYF	TGTGCCAGCAGCTCGCGGGACGGGGGGCCCTCCTACGAGCAGTACTTC